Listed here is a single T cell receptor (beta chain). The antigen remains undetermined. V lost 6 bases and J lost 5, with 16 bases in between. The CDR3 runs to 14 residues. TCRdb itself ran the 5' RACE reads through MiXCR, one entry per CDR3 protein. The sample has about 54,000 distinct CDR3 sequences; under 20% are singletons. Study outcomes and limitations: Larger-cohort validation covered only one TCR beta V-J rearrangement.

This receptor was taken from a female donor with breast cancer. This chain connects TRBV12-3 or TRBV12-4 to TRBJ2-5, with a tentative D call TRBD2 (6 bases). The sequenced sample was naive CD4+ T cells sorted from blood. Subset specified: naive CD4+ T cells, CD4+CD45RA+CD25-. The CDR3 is CASSPSSGDETQYF. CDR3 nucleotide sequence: TGTGCCAGCAGCCCGAGTAGCGGCGATGAGACCCAGTACTTC.